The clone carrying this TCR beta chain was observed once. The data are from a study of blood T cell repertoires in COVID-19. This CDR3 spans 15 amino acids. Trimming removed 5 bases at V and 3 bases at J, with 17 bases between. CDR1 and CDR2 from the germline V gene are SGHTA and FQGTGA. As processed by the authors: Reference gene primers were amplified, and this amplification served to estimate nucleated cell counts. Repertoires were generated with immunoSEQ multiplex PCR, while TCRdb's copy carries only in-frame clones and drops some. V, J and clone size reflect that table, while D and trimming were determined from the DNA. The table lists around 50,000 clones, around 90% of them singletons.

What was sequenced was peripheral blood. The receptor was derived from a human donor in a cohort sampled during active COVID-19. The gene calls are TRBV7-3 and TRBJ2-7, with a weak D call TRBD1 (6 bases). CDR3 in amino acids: CASSPAGAAYYEQYF. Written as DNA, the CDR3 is TGTGCCAGCAGCCCCGCAGGGGCGGCGTACTACGAGCAGTACTTC.